This T cell receptor beta chain was captured in a study of cytomegalovirus exposure and HLA in healthy donors. The CDR3 loop spans 15 amino acids. From germline, CDR1 is SGHTA and CDR2 FQGNSA. The junction had 9 bases not matched to a gene; V was cut back by 4 bases and J by 3 bases. At the time of sampling, donors were nominally healthy, though unrecorded immune exposures were likely. It was with 60 Vbeta and 13 Jbeta primers that the PCR ran. Method: immunoSEQ multiplex PCR; TCRdb's copy keeps in-frame clones and lacks some. The table lists some 120,000 clones, about a sixth of them singletons, with around 2.6% in the top ten.

This TCR was recovered from a female donor in good health and CMV-seropositive. The chain uses TRBV7-2 and TRBJ2-7; 7 positions agree with TRBD2. The sample consisted of PBMCs. The CDR3: CASSSSSGNYYEQYF. CDR3 nucleotide sequence: TGTGCCAGCAGCTCCTCTAGCGGCAACTACTACGAGCAGTACTTC.